Listed here are 21 T cell receptor beta chains from one sample, sequenced in a study of T cells after yellow fever vaccination. TCRdb reprocessed the 5' RACE reads with MiXCR, giving one entry per CDR3 protein. The sample contains some 300,000 distinct CDR3 sequences, over 8.5% of which appear only once. The source material was CD4+ T cells sorted from PBMCs, sampled 45 days after the yellow fever booster vaccination. These receptors were taken from a man between 18 and 35 years old who received the YFV17D yellow fever vaccine.

The CDR3 DNA sequence: TGTGCCAGCAGCTTAGAGGGCAGCAACTATGGCTACACCTTC. Translation gives CASSLEGSNYGYTF. The J gene is TRBJ1-2, the V gene TRBV7-3; D gene uncertain. Deletions cut 2 bases from V and 2 bases from J, with 9 bases between. The CDR3 runs to 14 residues. Germline CDR1 reads SGHTA; CDR2 reads FQGTGA.

This clonotype was recorded a few times. This rearrangement joins TRBV4-3 to TRBJ1-2; D not resolved. The germline gives CDR1 LGHNA, CDR2 YSLEER. V was trimmed by 3 bases and J by 3 bases, leaving 11 bases between them. The CDR3 length is 14 residues. CDR3 protein: CASSQGGRYYGYTF. CDR3 nucleotides: TGCGCCAGCAGCCAGGGAGGGAGATACTATGGCTACACCTTC.

The sample holds many counts of this clonotype. The chain couples TRBV29-1 to TRBJ1-2, with D possibly being TRBD1 (5 bases). Germline V gene lookup returns CDR1 SQVTM and CDR2 ANQGSEA. The CDR3 contains 14 residues. Trimming pared 2 bases from V and 2 bases from J, leaving 12 bases between. The CDR3 coding sequence is TGCAGCGTTGAACGCGGGGCGGAAAACTATGGCTACACCTTC. The encoded protein is CSVERGAENYGYTF.

The V and J genes are TRBV2 and TRBJ2-7, with D perhaps matching TRBD1 or TRBD2 (5 bases each). The CDR3 covers 15 residues. V was pared by 6 bases and J by 6 bases, with 21 bases between. Germline assignment: CDR1 SNHLY and CDR2 FYNNEI. The CDR3 loop is CASRREGPTGFEQYF. The CDR3 DNA sequence: TGTGCCAGCAGACGAGAGGGACCGACCGGCTTCGAGCAGTACTTC. Full variable domain (outside the CDR3, taken from reference TRBV2 and TRBJ2-7): EPEVTQTPSHQVTQMGQEVILRCVPISNHLYFYWYRQILGQKVEFLVSFYNNEISEKSEIFDDQFSVERPDGSNFTLKIRSTKLEDSAMYFCASRREGPTGFEQYFGPGTRLTVT.

The chain uses TRBV5-6 and TRBJ2-3; 7 bases match TRBD2. The CDR3 runs 15 residues. Germline loops: CDR1 SGHDT, CDR2 YYEEEE. J gave up 2 bases and V 2 bases, and 5 bases lay outside the gene matches. In nucleotides, the CDR3 is TGTGCCAGCAGCTTACCAGCGGGGATCACAGATACGCAGTATTTT. Protein sequence: CASSLPAGITDTQYF. Drawing the rest from reference TRBV5-6 and TRBJ2-3, the complete variable domain is DAGVTQSPTHLIKTRGQQVTLRCSPKSGHDTVSWYQQALGQGPQFIFQYYEEEERQRGNFPDRFSGHQFPNYSSELNVNALLLGDSALYLCASSLPAGITDTQYFGPGTRLTVL.

Only a few counts were recorded for this clonotype. This chain joins TRBV28 and TRBJ1-1, with D unresolved. CDR1 and CDR2 (germline): MDHEN, SYDVKM. The germline V and J ends were trimmed by 6 bases and 4 bases, with 12 bases remaining between them. The CDR3 sequence is 13 residues long. For the CDR3, the DNA is TGTGCCAGCAGGGACTTTGTTAGCACTGAAGCTTTCTTT. The encoded protein is CASRDFVSTEAFF.

This clonotype has more than one count but fewer than ten. The chain combines TRBV5-1 with TRBJ1-2; the D gene is possibly TRBD1 (5 bases). The length of the CDR3 is 14 residues. Germline lookup yields CDR1 SGHRS and CDR2 YFSETQ. V dropped 3 bases and J dropped 0 bases, with 9 bases sitting between them. The CDR3 DNA sequence: TGCGCCAGCAGCTCGACAGCCTCTAACTATGGCTACACCTTC. This gives the protein CASSSTASNYGYTF.

This clonotype was seen only a few times. The chain carries TRBV4-2 and TRBJ2-5; 8 nucleotides match TRBD2. The junction had 2 bases not matched to a gene; V was cut back by 0 bases and J by 5 bases. The CDR3 has 14 residues. The germline gives CDR1 LGHNA, CDR2 YNFKEQ. The CDR3 sequence is CASSQDRLAETQYF. The CDR3 DNA follows: TGTGCCAGCAGCCAAGATCGACTAGCGGAGACCCAGTACTTC.

This clonotype was seen many times. The gene calls are TRBV11-2 and TRBJ2-1; D unresolved. V lost 2 bases and J lost 1, with 6 bases in between. The CDR3 runs to 14 residues. Germline assignment: CDR1 SGHAT and CDR2 FQNNGV. The CDR3 bases are TGTGCCAGCAGCTTAAGAGTTTCCTACAATGAGCAGTTCTTC. Protein sequence: CASSLRVSYNEQFF.

This sequence joins TRBV6-2 or TRBV6-3 and TRBJ1-1, with D uncertain. From germline, CDR1 is MNHEY and CDR2 SVGEGT. The CDR3 extends over 11 amino acids. V was pared by 5 bases and J by 6 bases, with 7 bases between. CDR3 nucleotides: TGTGCCAGCAGTCGCATGGCTGAAGCTTTCTTT. It specifies CASSRMAEAFF.

This clonotype was counted only a few times. The chain combines TRBV5-1 with TRBJ1-1, with TRBD1 matching 12 bases. Losses at the gene ends were 2 bases for V and 4 bases for J; bases not matched to a gene: 12. Germline lookup yields CDR1 SGHRS and CDR2 YFSETQ. This CDR3 has 18 amino acids. The CDR3 is CASSLLLGQGAEGTEAFF. The CDR3 DNA follows: TGCGCCAGCAGCTTACTTTTGGGACAGGGGGCTGAGGGCACTGAAGCTTTCTTT.

The gene calls are TRBV7-2 and TRBJ1-1; 9 nucleotides line up with TRBD1. This CDR3 is 18 amino acids long. Germline CDR1 and CDR2: SGHTA and FQGNSA. With 1 base clipped from V and 4 bases from J, the junction kept 13 bases outside the gene matches. This chain's CDR3 is CASSLVGTGSVRGTEAFF. CDR3 coding DNA: TGTGCCAGCAGCTTAGTTGGGACAGGGAGCGTCCGCGGCACTGAAGCTTTCTTT.

There are a few counts of this clonotype. V usage is TRBV7-2 and J usage is TRBJ1-3; D might be TRBD1 (6 bases). Trimming stripped 1 base from V and 6 bases from J, with 16 bases between. CDR3 length equals 16 residues. Per the germline V gene, CDR1 is SGHTA and CDR2 is FQGNSA. CDR3 loop: CASSLVGTSPENTIYF. DNA of the CDR3: TGTGCCAGCAGCTTAGTAGGGACATCGCCTGAAAACACCATATATTTT. The whole variable domain, remainder taken from reference TRBV7-2 and TRBJ1-3, is GAGVSQSPSNKVTEKGKDVELRCDPISGHTALYWYRQSLGQGLEFLIYFQGNSAPDKSGLPSDRFSAERTGGSVSTLTIQRTQQEDSAVYLCASSLVGTSPENTIYFGEGSWLTVV.

This clonotype was observed many times. V is TRBV4-1 and J is TRBJ1-2, with D perhaps matching TRBD1 (5 bases). With 3 bases removed from V and 7 bases from J, the gap between germline ends came to 24 bases. The CDR3 spans 17 residues. Germline loops: CDR1 MGHRA, CDR2 YSYEKL. The CDR3 spells CASSHPGRPGLRSGYTF. The DNA of the CDR3 is TGCGCCAGCAGCCACCCCGGGCGGCCGGGACTGAGATCTGGCTACACCTTC.

This clonotype was seen more than once but under ten times. The genes are TRBV7-2 and TRBJ1-3, with D perhaps matching TRBD1 (5 bases). Trimming pared 1 base from V and 7 bases from J, leaving 23 bases between. This CDR3 has 18 amino acids. Germline V gene lookup returns CDR1 SGHTA and CDR2 FQGNSA. As DNA, the CDR3 is TGTGCCAGCAGCTTAGAAATTGTCGGGACGGGTGTCGCGAACACCATATATTTT. Residues: CASSLEIVGTGVANTIYF.

In its sample, this clonotype was seen a few times. J is TRBJ1-2 and V is TRBV19; 9 positions agree with TRBD1. J was trimmed by 5 bases and V by 5 bases; bases with no gene match: 12. This CDR3 spans 16 amino acids. Germline-derived CDR1 and CDR2 are LNHDA and SQIVND (reference sequence). CDR3 nucleotides: TGTGCCAGTAGTGCCGGGACAGGGCTTCGAGGTTATGGCTACACCTTC. As protein: CASSAGTGLRGYGYTF. Together with reference TRBV19 and TRBJ1-2, the CDR3 gives the full variable domain: DGGITQSPKYLFRKEGQNVTLSCEQNLNHDAMYWYRQDPGQGLRLIYYSQIVNDFQKGDIAEGYSVSREKKESFPLTVTSAQKNPTAFYLCASSAGTGLRGYGYTFGSGTRLTVV.

This sequence joins TRBV28 and TRBJ2-7; tentative D call: TRBD1 (5 bases). The CDR3 consists of 13 residues. V was cut by 10 bases and J by 2 bases, with 15 bases left in between. Germline V gene data show CDR1 as MDHEN and CDR2 as SYDVKM. The CDR3 DNA follows: TGTGCCACCCAAGGGGTAGGGACCTACGAGCAGTACTTC. It translates to CATQGVGTYEQYF.

Concerning this clonotype: This may arise from a read error, as a much more abundant clone is one base away. The CDR3 sequence: CAISRPPPGAEQFF. The CDR3 nucleotides are TGTGCCATCAGTCGCCCCCCCCCCGGGGCTGAGCAGTTCTTC. The rearrangement joins TRBV12-3 or TRBV12-4 to TRBJ2-1; tentatively, D is TRBD1 or TRBD2 (5 bases each). The CDR3 runs to 14 residues.

The sample holds a few counts of this clonotype. This chain links TRBV6-5 with TRBJ1-6; 9 positions agree with TRBD1. This CDR3 spans 18 amino acids. CDR1 MNHEY and CDR2 SVGAGI come from the germline V gene. CDR3 DNA: TGTGCTTCCCCCGGGACAGGGAGTATCACAGGCTTGAATTCACCCCTCCACTTT. Residues: CASPGTGSITGLNSPLHF.

The chain employs TRBV7-6 and TRBJ1-1, with 7 nucleotides matching TRBD1. This CDR3 is built from 13 residues. The J segment lost 9 bases and the V segment lost 1 base, leaving 5 bases of the junction unmatched. Germline CDR1 SGHVS, CDR2 FNYEAQ. CDR3 sequence: CASSLETGRKAFF. The DNA for the CDR3 is TGTGCCAGCAGCTTAGAGACAGGGCGCAAAGCTTTCTTT.

This chain links TRBV6-5 with TRBJ1-4, with 7 nucleotides matching TRBD1. Germline CDR1 MNHEY, CDR2 SVGAGI. The CDR3 length is 13 residues. Trimming took 8 bases from V and 5 from J; bases not matched to a gene: 5. CDR3 sequence (DNA): TGTGCCAGCGGGAGGGACAGAAATGAAAAACTGTTTTTT. It translates to CASGRDRNEKLFF.